This T cell receptor beta chain derives from a study of T cells in localized non-small cell lung cancer (dated by TCRdb to 2020 to 2021). A note on the overall study: Comparing tumors with uninvolved tumor-adjacent lungs, the study looked at the T cell repertoires of fewer than 250 patients with early-stage NSCLC. All 250 or so NSCLC patients in the cohort were treatment-naive and had localized lung tumors that were resected. Of the NSCLC patients, around 140 were male and about a hundred were female, and the mean age was around 70 years.

The immunoSEQ Assay was used to sequence TCR beta CDR3 regions from DNA. As for the original processing: T cell density was computed as TCR beta template counts normalized to usable DNA estimated by amplifying housekeeping genes. Richness was estimated with the preseqR package, extrapolating to 400,000 templates for PBMC samples and 120,000 templates for tissue samples. Clonality was defined by subtracting Pielou's evenness from one. Differential abundance testing on productive amino-acid clonotypes, with a minimum total count of 5 and an alpha of 0.1, was used to identify tissue-enriched TCRs. The Jaccard Index and the Morisita Overlap Index were used to quantify repertoire overlap between compartments. GLIPH grouped TCR beta CDR3s together with public tetramer-defined viral CDR3s, and a viral motif had to include at least three viral sequences and show V-gene enrichment. TCRdb carries this immuneACCESS record with in-frame sequences only. Its versions omit some clonotypes, under half of them owing to an unresolved V gene in the studies checked, with the rest unexplained. V and J calls plus clone size are reproduced from that table; the DNA served to infer D and trimming. The sample includes nearly 35,000 clones, with about 90% observed a single time. The ten most abundant clones make up under 5.5% of the sample.

The investigation overall reported the following: Because multi-region tumor sequencing was not performed, intratumor heterogeneity could not be ruled out. Higher blood T cell density associated with longer overall survival, while higher adjacent-lung clonality associated with shorter survival. Uninvolved tumor-adjacent lung showed the highest T cell clonality, higher than tumor, which suggests more focused antigenic responses in the uninvolved tumor-adjacent lung. Because the study design was exploratory, TCR variables were selected using unadjusted p-values without false-discovery rate correction. A median of around 50 of the top 100 tumor clones turned up in the paired uninvolved adjacent lung, and 28 of those clones also ranked among the top 100 of that same adjacent lung.

At diagnosis, tumor, uninvolved tumor-adjacent lung and peripheral blood were collected and then preserved as a mix of FFPE and fresh-frozen material. For TCR repertoire profiling, the blood samples were analyzed as peripheral blood mononuclear cells. Worth noting for this clone: What antigen it recognizes has not been identified. Within one base of it there is no much larger clone, and no base qualities were kept.

The sequenced sample was peripheral blood, obtained before any cancer treatment. The sequence was obtained from a woman aged 40-75 years with stage I lung adenocarcinoma.

This receptor has the CDR3 CASSVQGGGAADTQYF. The nucleotide sequence is given as TGTGCCAGCAGCGTACAGGGCGGGGGGGCCGCAGATACGCAGTATTTT. Here the chain combines TRBV9 and TRBJ2-3, with 9 bases in between that match TRBD2. Sequences SGDLS (CDR1) and YYNGEE (CDR2) are obtained from the germline V gene. The germline V and J ends show losses of 1 base and 4 bases respectively, and no gene match explains 7 bases of the junction. The CDR3 measures 16 amino acids from cysteine to phenylalanine. The read is trimmed to its CDR3 DNA, 48 bases read in frame from base 1.